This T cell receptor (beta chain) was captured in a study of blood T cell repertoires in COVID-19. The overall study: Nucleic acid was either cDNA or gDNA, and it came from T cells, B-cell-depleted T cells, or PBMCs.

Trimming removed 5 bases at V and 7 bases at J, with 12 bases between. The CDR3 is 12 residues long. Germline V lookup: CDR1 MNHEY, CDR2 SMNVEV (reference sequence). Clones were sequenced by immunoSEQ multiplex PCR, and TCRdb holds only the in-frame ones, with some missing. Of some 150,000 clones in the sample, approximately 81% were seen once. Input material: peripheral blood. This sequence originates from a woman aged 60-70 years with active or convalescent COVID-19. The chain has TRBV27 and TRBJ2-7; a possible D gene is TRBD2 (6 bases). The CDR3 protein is CASSAGTSEQYF. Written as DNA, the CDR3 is TGTGCCAGCAGTGCCGGGACTTCGGAGCAGTACTTC.